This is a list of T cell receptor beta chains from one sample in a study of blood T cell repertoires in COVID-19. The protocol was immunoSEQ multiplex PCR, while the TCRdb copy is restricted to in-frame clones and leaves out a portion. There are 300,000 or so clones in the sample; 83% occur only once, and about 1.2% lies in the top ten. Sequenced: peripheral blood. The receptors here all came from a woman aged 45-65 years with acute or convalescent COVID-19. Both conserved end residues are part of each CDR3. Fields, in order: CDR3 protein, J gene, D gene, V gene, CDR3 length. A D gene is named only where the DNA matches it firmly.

CASSRDRGFVENTEAFF | TRBJ1-1 | TRBD1 | TRBV11-2 | 17
CASSLGGREGQPQHF | TRBJ1-5 | . | TRBV7-8 | 15
CASSSTGNEKLFF | TRBJ1-4 | . | TRBV19 | 13
CASSQVGGGYTF | TRBJ1-2 | . | TRBV3-1/TRBV3-2 | 12
CASAPGDRGSTDTQYF | TRBJ2-3 | TRBD1 | TRBV5-1 | 16
CASRKEGSTEAFF | TRBJ1-1 | . | TRBV2 | 13
CSVRGNTEAFF | TRBJ1-1 | . | TRBV29-1 | 11
CASSSGNTEAFF | TRBJ1-1 | . | TRBV6-6 | 12
CASSDDKRTGQGGYTF | TRBJ1-2 | TRBD1 | TRBV9 | 16
CASSTIGLAGEIENTGELFF | TRBJ2-2 | TRBD2 | TRBV7-9 | 20
CASSLGGGVSSYNEQFF | TRBJ2-1 | TRBD2 | TRBV7-6 | 17
CASSTTSGGSIQYF | TRBJ2-5 | TRBD2 | TRBV11-2 | 14
CASSIDRDSYQPQHF | TRBJ1-5 | TRBD1 | TRBV19 | 15
CASSLSAGNTEAFF | TRBJ1-1 | . | TRBV7-9 | 14
CASSERLGNQPQHF | TRBJ1-5 | . | TRBV7-2 | 14
CATSDRTSGHGELFF | TRBJ2-2 | TRBD2 | TRBV24-1 | 15
CASNPGTGVDEQFF | TRBJ2-1 | TRBD1 | TRBV5-4 | 14
CAWRAGVGGYTF | TRBJ1-2 | . | TRBV30 | 12
CAWSVASGGAGTQYF | TRBJ2-5 | TRBD2 | TRBV30 | 15
CASSPPNREVSPLHF | TRBJ1-6 | . | TRBV18 | 15
CAWSVLTPTSNTGELFF | TRBJ2-2 | . | TRBV30 | 17
CASSLEQPQDTQYF | TRBJ2-3 | . | TRBV5-1 | 14
CASSLAGANTEAFF | TRBJ1-1 | . | TRBV7-2 | 14
CASSQGDEQFF | TRBJ2-1 | . | TRBV27 | 11
CATTGAGGLTDTQYF | TRBJ2-3 | TRBD2 | TRBV24-1 | 15
CASSLVLGELFF | TRBJ2-2 | . | TRBV7-9 | 12
CASRAGGNYQPQHF | TRBJ1-5 | . | TRBV28 | 14
CASSQLAGQYF | TRBJ2-3 | TRBD2 | TRBV12-3/TRBV12-4 | 11
CASSETGPTEAFF | TRBJ1-1 | TRBD1 | TRBV12-3/TRBV12-4 | 13
CASSRRGNTIYF | TRBJ1-3 | . | TRBV12-3/TRBV12-4 | 12
CASSVGVATGANVLTF | TRBJ2-6 | . | TRBV9 | 16
CASSLGNTGEEKLFF | TRBJ1-4 | TRBD1 | TRBV5-1 | 15
CASSPDAQGEKLFF | TRBJ1-4 | . | TRBV18 | 14
CASSLDPGGVQPQHF | TRBJ1-5 | . | TRBV7-2 | 15
CASGRGYGYTF | TRBJ1-2 | . | TRBV27 | 11
CASSVGQGNTIYF | TRBJ1-3 | . | TRBV7-9 | 13
CASSLGGEGDSPLHF | TRBJ1-6 | . | TRBV11-2 | 15
CASSSDGGREKLFF | TRBJ1-4 | . | TRBV13 | 14
CASRRGTNEKLFF | TRBJ1-4 | . | TRBV19 | 13
CASTLDRVESATNEKLFF | TRBJ1-4 | TRBD1 | TRBV5-5 | 18
CASSVQGNTEAFF | TRBJ1-1 | . | TRBV25-1 | 13
CASSRVPGVAGELFF | TRBJ2-2 | . | TRBV5-1 | 15
CASSPVTGSSYEQYF | TRBJ2-7 | . | TRBV9 | 15
CAIDTGTSGRWSKNIQYF | TRBJ2-4 | TRBD2 | TRBV14 | 18
CASGSTSSYEQYF | TRBJ2-7 | . | TRBV12-5 | 13
CASSYSGRLGYTF | TRBJ1-2 | . | TRBV6-5 | 13
CASSLLAASTDTQYF | TRBJ2-3 | . | TRBV7-3 | 15
CASSPTLLTGVSPLHF | TRBJ1-6 | TRBD1 | TRBV5-1 | 16
CASSPQGGYGYTF | TRBJ1-2 | TRBD1 | TRBV14 | 13